A single sample is the source of the 23 T cell receptor beta chains below, sequenced in a study of human T cells and chemical hapten exposure. One entry per CDR3 protein, called by TCRdb with MiXCR from the RACE reads. Of 120,000 or so distinct CDR3 sequences listed, 10% to 12% are singletons. Time point described: patch test 3, about 24 weeks after DPC sensitization. Treatment specified: therapeutic diphenylcyclopropenone sensitization with weekly scalp DPC. The specimen comprised whole blood, sampled in connection with sensitization to the hapten diphenylcyclopropenone (DPC). All receptors derive from a woman between 45 and 65 years old with alopecia areata. Some clones in this sample may be carry-over from other donors' samples.

This clonotype has just a few counts. In nucleotides, the CDR3 is TGCAGTGTAGCACGAGCAGGGGAGGCCTACGAGCAGTACTTC. The encoded protein is CSVARAGEAYEQYF. This chain uses TRBV20-1 with TRBJ2-7; D tentatively fits TRBD1 or TRBD2 (6 bases each). The V gene lost 7 bases and the J gene lost 2 bases, with 18 bases spanning the gap. CDR1 DFQATT and CDR2 SNEGSKA come from the germline V gene (reference sequence). The CDR3 has 14 amino acids.

This clonotype was counted ten times or more. The chain has TRBV27 and TRBJ2-1; 7 nucleotides agree with TRBD2. This CDR3 region has 15 residues. Looked up from germline, CDR1 is MNHEY and CDR2 is SMNVEV (reference sequence). The trim removed 4 bases at V and 0 bases at J, leaving 3 bases unmatched. The CDR3 nucleotides are TGTGCCAGCAGTTCTCGGGACTACTCCTACAATGAGCAGTTCTTC. Protein sequence: CASSSRDYSYNEQFF.

Details on this clonotype: Being one base from a much bigger clone, this may be a read error. The rearrangement uses TRBV28 and TRBJ2-2, with 9 bases fitting TRBD1. Germline V CDR1 and CDR2: MDHEN, SYDVKM. The CDR3 consists of 16 residues. The CDR3 sequence is CTSSRFGTGRAGELFF. CDR3 in DNA: TGTACCAGCAGCCGATTCGGGACAGGGAGGGCCGGGGAGCTGTTTTTT.

This clonotype was found many times. CDR3 in amino acids: CASSLGERAQYF. DNA of the CDR3: TGTGCCAGCAGCTTAGGGGAGAGAGCCCAGTACTTC. This chain joins TRBV7-6 and TRBJ2-5, with D tentatively TRBD2 (5 bases). The CDR3 runs 12 residues. Looked up from germline, CDR1 is SGHVS and CDR2 is FNYEAQ. V shed 1 base and J shed 9 bases, with 9 bases lying between them.

This clonotype was recorded a few times. The chain recombines TRBV12-3 or TRBV12-4 with TRBJ1-1, with TRBD1 matching over 12 bases. V lost 7 bases and J lost 5; bases outside the gene matches: 8. This CDR3 spans 15 amino acids. CDR3 bases: TGTGCCAGCACTCCTAGGGACAGGGGGCGGACTGAAGCTTTCTTT. This sequence encodes CASTPRDRGRTEAFF.

This clonotype was found a few times. This chain connects TRBV5-1 to TRBJ2-3; D gene uncertain. V lost 0 bases to trimming and J lost 4 bases, with 9 bases between them. The germline V gene encodes CDR1 SGHRS and CDR2 YFSETQ. The CDR3 totals 14 residues. The CDR3 nucleotides are TGCGCCAGCAGCTTGGGACAACCCGCAGATACGCAGTATTTT. This translates into CASSLGQPADTQYF.

There are a few counts of this clonotype. The V and J genes are TRBV28 and TRBJ1-6, with D maybe TRBD1 (5 bases). This CDR3 spans 14 amino acids. Trimming removed 3 bases from V and 11 bases from J, with 14 bases in between. Germline CDR1 reads MDHEN; CDR2 reads SYDVKM. In DNA, the CDR3 is TGTGCCAGCAGTTTCCGAGGGGAAAATGCACCCCTCCACTTT. This codes for CASSFRGENAPLHF.

This clonotype has more than one count but fewer than ten. The chain joins TRBV6-5 to TRBJ2-5; 10 positions match TRBD2. The V and J ends lost 7 bases and 1 base, in that order; junction bases with no gene match: 6. Per germline, CDR1 MNHEY and CDR2 SVGAGI. CDR3 length: 15 residues. The CDR3 reads CASIPSGRGQETQYF. The CDR3 coding sequence is TGTGCCAGCATCCCTAGCGGGAGAGGCCAAGAGACCCAGTACTTC.

This clonotype has at least ten counts. The chain has TRBV4-3 and TRBJ2-1; D is possibly TRBD2 (6 bases). Germline lookup yields CDR1 LGHNA and CDR2 YSLEER. The V and J ends lost 4 bases and 3 bases respectively, with 10 bases between them. This CDR3 has 14 amino acids. CDR3 amino acids: CASSPGVGYNEQFF. CDR3 nucleotides: TGCGCCAGCAGCCCGGGGGTGGGCTACAATGAGCAGTTCTTC.

This clonotype was seen more than once but under ten times. This sequence joins TRBV27 and TRBJ2-1; D assignment may be TRBD1 or TRBD2 (5 bases each). The germline V and J ends were trimmed by 8 bases and 6 bases, with 11 bases remaining between them. The CDR3 runs to 12 residues. From germline, CDR1 is MNHEY and CDR2 SMNVEV (reference sequence). CDR3 sequence reads: CASGRDANEQFF. The CDR3 DNA reads as TGTGCCAGCGGCCGGGACGCCAATGAGCAGTTCTTC.

This clonotype was observed a handful of times. The V and J genes are TRBV20-1 and TRBJ2-7, with TRBD2 identical over 7 bases. The V gene end was trimmed by 0 bases and the J gene end by 5 bases; junction bases not matched to a gene: 10. The CDR3 has 15 residues. Germline CDR1 DFQATT, CDR2 SNEGSKA (reference sequence). DNA for the CDR3: TGCAGTGCTAGAGATTTGGCTAGCGGATCCGACGAGCAGTACTTC. Protein product: CSARDLASGSDEQYF.

The rearrangement uses TRBV27 and TRBJ2-3; tentative D call: TRBD2 (6 bases). Trimming pared 2 bases from V and 2 bases from J, leaving 14 bases between. Germline V gives CDR1 MNHEY, CDR2 SMNVEV (reference sequence). This CDR3 contains 16 residues. The CDR3 nucleotides read TGTGCCAGCAGTTTACCGGGGACTCAGAACACAGATACGCAGTATTTT. Encoded protein: CASSLPGTQNTDTQYF.

In this sample, this clonotype turned up many times. The rearrangement uses TRBV20-1 and TRBJ2-5, with 7 bases matching TRBD1. The V and J ends lost 1 base and 2 bases, in that order; junction bases with no gene match: 7. Germline V gives CDR1 DFQATT, CDR2 SNEGSKA (reference sequence). This CDR3 contains 15 residues. The CDR3 loop reads CSARVRGTTQETQYF. CDR3 bases: TGCAGTGCTAGAGTCAGGGGGACCACTCAAGAGACCCAGTACTTC.

This clonotype was detected only a few times. The rearrangement joins TRBV29-1 to TRBJ2-1; 11 nucleotides align to TRBD2. The CDR3 loop spans 16 amino acids. Germline assignment: CDR1 SQVTM and CDR2 ANQGSEA. V was pared by 0 bases and J by 10 bases, with 11 bases of the junction left unmatched. The CDR3 coding sequence is TGCAGCGTTGAAGATTTCGGGACTAGCGGAGAGAACGAGCAGTTCTTC. It is translated as CSVEDFGTSGENEQFF.

This clonotype was seen a handful of times. CDR3 region: CSARAGLAGGPGTQYF. In nucleotides, the CDR3 is TGCAGTGCTAGAGCGGGACTAGCGGGAGGGCCGGGTACGCAGTATTTT. This chain joins TRBV20-1 and TRBJ2-3; 16 positions agree with TRBD2. V gave up 1 base and J gave up 8 bases; unmatched junction bases: 6. CDR3 length: 16 amino acids. Germline V gene lookup returns CDR1 DFQATT and CDR2 SNEGSKA (reference sequence).

The chain links TRBV7-8 to TRBJ1-5; D ambiguous. V lost 6 bases to trimming and J lost 0 bases, with 15 bases between them. The germline V gene encodes CDR1 SGHVS and CDR2 FQNEAQ. There are 16 residues in the CDR3. CDR3 loop: CASSRERVYSNQPQHF. The DNA of the CDR3 is TGTGCCAGCAGTCGCGAGCGGGTTTATAGCAATCAGCCCCAGCATTTT.

The V gene is TRBV6-6, the J gene TRBJ1-5, with 9 bases that match TRBD1. The trim removed 6 bases at V and 7 bases at J, leaving 13 bases unmatched. The CDR3 consists of 16 residues. CDR1 is MNHNY and CDR2 is SVGAGI in the germline V gene (reference sequence). Here the CDR3 reads CASSLTIDRGEQPQHF. For the CDR3, the DNA is TGTGCCAGCAGCCTCACTATAGACAGGGGGGAACAGCCCCAGCATTTT.

The chain joins TRBV4-3 to TRBJ1-3; D is uncertain. Germline loops: CDR1 LGHNA, CDR2 YSLEER. Deletions cut 0 bases from V and 0 bases from J, with 12 bases between. This CDR3 contains 17 residues. The CDR3 DNA follows: TGCGCCAGCAGCCAAGATCCCACTGTCGTCTCTGGAAACACCATATATTTT. Amino acids: CASSQDPTVVSGNTIYF.

This clonotype was found a few times. The chain recombines TRBV7-2 with TRBJ1-6, with 7 bases lining up with TRBD1. The CDR3 totals 14 residues. Germline V gene data show CDR1 as SGHTA and CDR2 as FQGNSA. Trimming cost V 5 bases and J 13 bases; bases outside gene matches: 11. For the CDR3, the DNA is TGTGCCAGCAGCCTGGACAGCTCAGGGGGGCCCCTCCACTTT. Translating it yields CASSLDSSGGPLHF.

The V gene is TRBV29-1, the J gene TRBJ2-7; a weak D match, TRBD2 (5 bases). The CDR3 sequence is 17 residues long. V lost 5 bases and J 0 bases, leaving 23 bases between the germline ends. From germline, CDR1 is SQVTM and CDR2 ANQGSEA. The CDR3 spells CSVSSPAERGLSYEQYF. The CDR3, as DNA: TGCAGCGTTTCCTCCCCCGCCGAGCGAGGGCTCTCCTACGAGCAGTACTTC.

V usage is TRBV7-9 and J usage is TRBJ1-2; tentative D call: TRBD1 (6 bases). Per germline, CDR1 SEHNR and CDR2 FQNEAQ (reference sequence). The ends were cut back, 3 bases at V and 6 bases at J, with 17 bases in the middle. This CDR3 comprises 15 residues. DNA of the CDR3: TGTGCCAGCAGCTTCCCCTTTACGGGGGCAGATGGCTACACCTTC. Its translation is CASSFPFTGADGYTF.

This chain connects TRBV7-2 to TRBJ2-7; 12 bases align to TRBD2. CDR1 is SGHTA and CDR2 is FQGNSA in the germline V gene. Trimming removed 5 bases from V and 6 bases from J; junction bases left unmatched: 11. CDR3 size: 16 residues. The CDR3 DNA is TGTGCCAGCAGCCCTCATTCTAGCGGGGGGGCGTTCGAGCAGTACTTC. Its translation is CASSPHSSGGAFEQYF. Full variable domain (rest looked up from reference TRBV7-2 and TRBJ2-7): GAGVSQSPSNKVTEKGKDVELRCDPISGHTALYWYRQSLGQGLEFLIYFQGNSAPDKSGLPSDRFSAERTGGSVSTLTIQRTQQEDSAVYLCASSPHSSGGAFEQYFGPGTRLTVT.

The chain uses TRBV27 and TRBJ1-2; D unresolved. Germline assignment: CDR1 MNHEY and CDR2 SMNVEV (reference sequence). The CDR3 runs 12 residues. V lost 2 bases and J 10 bases, leaving 11 bases between the germline ends. The DNA for the CDR3 is TGTGCCAGCAGTTTAACGGGAGTGTACTACACCTTC. Translated: CASSLTGVYYTF.